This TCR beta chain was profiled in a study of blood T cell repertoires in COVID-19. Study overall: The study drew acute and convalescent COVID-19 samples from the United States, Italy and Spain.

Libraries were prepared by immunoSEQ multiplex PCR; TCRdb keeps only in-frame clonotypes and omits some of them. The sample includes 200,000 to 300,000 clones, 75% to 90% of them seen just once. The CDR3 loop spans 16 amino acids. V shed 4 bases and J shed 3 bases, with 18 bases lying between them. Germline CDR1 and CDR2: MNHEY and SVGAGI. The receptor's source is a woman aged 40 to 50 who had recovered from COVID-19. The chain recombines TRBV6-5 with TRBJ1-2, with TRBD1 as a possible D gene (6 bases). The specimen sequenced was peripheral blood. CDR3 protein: CASSFPDSLLHYGYTF. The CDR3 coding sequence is TGTGCCAGCAGTTTCCCGGACAGCCTCTTGCACTATGGCTACACCTTC.